This passage covers 20 T cell receptor beta chains from one sample sequenced in a study of T cells in Graves' hyperthyroidism and ophthalmopathy. TCR beta CDR3 regions were amplified from RNA transcripts. First-round RT-PCR with HTBI primers amplified the TCR CDR3 region. Using its own MiXCR run on the multiplex PCR reads, TCRdb lists one record per CDR3 protein. Seen here are about 350,000 distinct CDR3 sequences, over 11% observed once, and the top ten hold around 25%. The sequencing sample was made of blood. The receptor source for this set is a young woman with Graves' hyperthyroidism.

This clonotype has just a few counts. V is TRBV6-1 and J is TRBJ2-7; 9 bases are shared with TRBD2. Germline V gene data show CDR1 as MNHNS and CDR2 as SASEGT. The CDR3 is 14 amino acids. V was pared by 8 bases and J by 2 bases, with 7 bases of the junction left unmatched. The CDR3 spells CASAGLAWTYEQYF. CDR3 DNA: TGTGCCAGCGCCGGACTAGCGTGGACCTACGAGCAGTACTTC.

The table lists this clonotype with many counts. The chain combines TRBV2 with TRBJ1-2; 8 nucleotides match TRBD1. CDR3 length: 14 amino acids. V lost 5 bases, J lost 3 bases, and 5 bases stayed unmatched. Germline CDR1 SNHLY, CDR2 FYNNEI. CDR3 loop: CASSKTGEYYGYTF. The DNA of the CDR3 is TGTGCCAGCAGTAAGACAGGGGAATACTATGGCTACACCTTC.

This clonotype was recorded at least ten times. J is TRBJ2-2 and V is TRBV30, with D uncertain. V was clipped by 0 bases and J by 6 bases, with 8 bases between them. This CDR3 comprises 13 residues. The V gene's germline CDR1 is GTSNPN and CDR2 SVGIG (reference sequence). Here the CDR3 reads CAWSVLSPGELFF. As DNA, the CDR3 is TGTGCCTGGAGTGTGTTGAGCCCCGGGGAGCTGTTTTTT.

Ten or more counts support this clonotype. The rearrangement links TRBV6-1 to TRBJ1-4, with a weak D call TRBD1 (5 bases). CDR3 length equals 14 residues. Germline CDR1 reads MNHNS; CDR2 reads SASEGT. The germline V and J ends were trimmed by 6 bases and 8 bases, with 16 bases remaining between them. Written as DNA, the CDR3 is TGTGCCAGCAGGAGTACAGGATTTGGCGAAAAACTGTTTTTT. This encodes CASRSTGFGEKLFF.

This clonotype showed up just a few times. The rearrangement joins TRBV5-6 to TRBJ2-2, with 11 nucleotides matching TRBD2. The CDR3 spans 17 residues. The germline V gene encodes CDR1 SGHDT and CDR2 YYEEEE. V was clipped by 4 bases and J by 6 bases; unmatched bases: 11. The CDR3 sequence is CASSGKPGLAVPGELFF. In DNA, the CDR3 is TGTGCCAGCAGCGGCAAACCGGGACTAGCGGTCCCCGGGGAGCTGTTTTTT.

This clonotype was detected ten times or more. This chain uses TRBV5-1 with TRBJ1-2; the D is unclear. Trimming shortened V by 6 bases and J by 0 bases, and 12 bases separated the two germline ends. From germline, CDR1 is SGHRS and CDR2 YFSETQ. The CDR3 extends over 14 amino acids. This CDR3 is CASNPDGANYGYTF. The CDR3 DNA follows: TGCGCCAGCAATCCGGACGGAGCTAACTATGGCTACACCTTC.

This clonotype was counted only a few times. In nucleotides, the CDR3 is TGTGCCAGCAGCTTAAGGGGGGCAGCCCTCACCCAAGAGACCCAGTACTTC. It codes for CASSLRGAALTQETQYF. The chain employs TRBV11-2 and TRBJ2-5, with D perhaps assigned TRBD1 or TRBD2 (6 bases each). The CDR3 runs to 17 residues. The germline V and J ends were trimmed by 2 bases and 1 base, with 17 bases remaining between them. The germline CDR1 and CDR2 sequences are SGHAT and FQNNGV. Using reference TRBV11-2 and TRBJ2-5 for the parts outside the CDR3, the full variable domain is EAGVAQSPRYKIIEKRQSVAFWCNPISGHATLYWYQQILGQGPKLLIQFQNNGVVDDSQLPKDRFSAERLKGVDSTLKIQPAKLEDSAVYLCASSLRGAALTQETQYFGPGTRLLVL.

The V gene is TRBV5-1, the J gene TRBJ2-7; tentative D call: TRBD2 (5 bases). The V and J ends lost 1 base and 7 bases respectively, with 15 bases between them. The CDR3 is 14 amino acids. Germline CDR1 SGHRS, CDR2 YFSETQ. As DNA, the CDR3 is TGCGCCAGCAGCTTGTGGAAGGCCCCGGGGGAGCAGTACTTC. Its translation is CASSLWKAPGEQYF.

This clonotype was detected a few times. The rearrangement links TRBV5-1 to TRBJ1-3; D remains ambiguous. CDR1 is SGHRS and CDR2 is YFSETQ in the germline V gene. The CDR3 length is 14 residues. The V end lost 8 bases, the J end lost 3 bases, and 15 bases lay between the germline ends. The CDR3 DNA sequence: TGCGCCAGGAGAACCTTCTGTGGTGGAAACACCATATATTTT. Its protein product is CARRTFCGGNTIYF.

The CDR3 sequence is CAWGGNQPQHF. Here the CDR3 DNA reads TGTGCCTGGGGTGGCAATCAGCCCCAGCATTTT. The V gene is TRBV30, the J gene TRBJ1-5; D not certain. CDR1 is GTSNPN, CDR2 SVGIG, per germline (reference sequence). The CDR3 is made up of 11 amino acids. Trimming removed 5 bases from V and 2 bases from J, with 4 bases in between.

Many counts were recorded for this clonotype. The CDR3 DNA reads TGTGCCAGCGGCGGCCAGGGAGATGAAAAACTGTTTTTT. It encodes CASGGQGDEKLFF. The chain recombines TRBV2 with TRBJ1-4; perhaps TRBD1 as D (5 bases). The V and J ends lost 8 bases and 6 bases respectively, with 13 bases between them. This CDR3 has 13 residues. The germline gives CDR1 SNHLY, CDR2 FYNNEI.

The rearrangement links TRBV5-6 to TRBJ1-3; D is unresolved. CDR3 length: 12 amino acids. Germline V CDR1 and CDR2: SGHDT, YYEEEE. V shed 4 bases and J shed 2 bases, with 4 bases lying between them. Here the CDR3 DNA reads TGTGCCAGCAGCAGAACTGGAAACACCATATATTTT. Translating gives CASSRTGNTIYF.

This clonotype appeared a few times. The chain is built from TRBV5-5 and TRBJ1-5; D is ambiguous. The CDR3 is made up of 13 amino acids. V dropped 4 bases and J dropped 6 bases, with 11 bases sitting between them. CDR1 and CDR2 (germline): SGHKS, YYEKEE (reference sequence). CDR3 loop: CASSPQSRQPQHF. The CDR3 nucleotides are TGTGCCAGCAGCCCCCAGTCCCGTCAGCCCCAGCATTTT. The full variable domain, completed using reference TRBV5-5 and TRBJ1-5, is DAGVTQSPTHLIKTRGQQVTLRCSPISGHKSVSWYQQVLGQGPQFIFQYYEKEERGRGNFPDRFSARQFPNYSSELNVNALLLGDSALYLCASSPQSRQPQHFGDGTRLSIL.

Only a few counts were recorded for this clonotype. The chain carries TRBV12-3 or TRBV12-4 and TRBJ2-5; no clear D. V lost 6 bases, J lost 3 bases, and 11 bases lay in between. The CDR3 is 13 amino acids. CDR3 DNA: TGTGCCAGCAGCTCCAACTATAAAGAGACCCAGTACTTC. Translated: CASSSNYKETQYF.

This clonotype was detected ten times or more. The DNA of the CDR3 is TGTGCCAGCAGCCGGGCCGCGGGAGTGAGGTCCTACAATGAGCAGTTCTTC. This gives the protein CASSRAAGVRSYNEQFF. The chain is built from TRBV7-9 and TRBJ2-1, with 7 positions matching TRBD2. The CDR3 is made up of 17 amino acids. Looked up from germline, CDR1 is SEHNR and CDR2 is FQNEAQ (reference sequence). With 5 bases clipped from V and 1 base from J, the junction kept 11 bases outside the gene matches.

The chain has TRBV4-2 and TRBJ2-3; maybe TRBD2 (5 bases). The germline CDR1 and CDR2 sequences are LGHNA and YNFKEQ. The CDR3 has 13 residues. With 4 bases removed from V and 3 bases from J, the gap between germline ends came to 8 bases. The CDR3 nucleotides read TGTGCCAGCAGCCGCAGCGGAACAGATACGCAGTATTTT. It codes for CASSRSGTDTQYF.

This clonotype was found many times. The V call is TRBV7-9, the J call TRBJ2-5; a weak D match, TRBD1 (6 bases). The CDR3 extends over 16 amino acids. The germline V gene has CDR1 SEHNR and CDR2 FQNEAQ (reference sequence). Trimming pared 5 bases from V and 4 bases from J, leaving 20 bases between. The CDR3 DNA reads as TGTGCCAGCAGCGATACGCTACAGGGTTTTGCAGAGACCCAGTACTTC. Translation: CASSDTLQGFAETQYF.

This rearrangement joins TRBV25-1 to TRBJ2-3; 10 bases match TRBD1. Germline values: CDR1 MGHDK, CDR2 SYGVNS. V was pared by 4 bases and J by 2 bases, with 9 bases of the junction left unmatched. This CDR3 has 17 residues. Written as DNA, the CDR3 is TGTGCCAGCAGTGGACGACAGGGGGCGATTGTCACAGATACGCAGTATTTT. Residues: CASSGRQGAIVTDTQYF.

The sample holds many counts of this clonotype. The chain links TRBV20-1 to TRBJ2-2; perhaps TRBD1 as D (5 bases). The CDR3 is 15 residues long. V was pared by 5 bases and J by 8 bases, with 21 bases between. Germline V CDR1 and CDR2: DFQATT, SNEGSKA (reference sequence). The CDR3 DNA sequence: TGCAGTGCTTCGGACATCGATCACCCCGCGGGGGAGCTGTTTTTT. Residues: CSASDIDHPAGELFF.

V gene TRBV11-2 combines with J gene TRBJ2-2; D gene uncertain. Germline V lookup: CDR1 SGHAT, CDR2 FQNNGV. CDR3 size: 13 residues. The V gene lost 1 base and the J gene lost 7 bases, with 7 bases spanning the gap. The CDR3 is CASSLVVHGELFF. In DNA form, the CDR3 reads TGTGCCAGCAGCTTAGTGGTTCACGGGGAGCTGTTTTTT. Using reference TRBV11-2 and TRBJ2-2 for the parts outside the CDR3, the full variable domain is EAGVAQSPRYKIIEKRQSVAFWCNPISGHATLYWYQQILGQGPKLLIQFQNNGVVDDSQLPKDRFSAERLKGVDSTLKIQPAKLEDSAVYLCASSLVVHGELFFGEGSRLTVL.